This T cell receptor beta chain came from a study of T cells in localized non-small cell lung cancer. The repertoire was sequenced with immunoSEQ multiplex PCR; TCRdb's copy has only in-frame clones and lacks some. The sample has over 30,000 clones, less than 80% seen once. Per the germline V gene, CDR1 is MGHRA and CDR2 is YSYEKL. The CDR3 runs to 13 residues. V lost 4 bases, J lost 3 bases, and 8 bases lay in between. The specimen was peripheral blood, collected before any cancer treatment. The chain links TRBV4-1 to TRBJ2-3, with a weak D call TRBD1 (5 bases). The TCR was taken from a male donor at least 60 years old with stage II squamous cell lung carcinoma. This CDR3 reads CASSPGQTDTQYF. The CDR3 nucleotides are TGCGCCAGCAGCCCCGGACAAACAGATACGCAGTATTTT.